This passage covers 2 T cell receptor beta chains from one sample sequenced in a study of T-cell memory formation after mild COVID-19. A single record per CDR3 protein comes from TCRdb applying MiXCR to the 5' RACE reads. The data contain 65,000 to 100,000 distinct CDR3 sequences, roughly 13% of them seen just once; the ten biggest clones take up 40% to 45%. Sequencing input: PBMCs or a T cell subset sorted from them (not recorded which). The source of these receptors is a man aged 18 to 30 who had mild COVID-19 (a few samples of this study predate the infection). Cell type and time point are not known.

This clonotype was seen at least ten times. The V call is TRBV7-9, the J call TRBJ2-7; 8 bases fit TRBD2. The CDR3 is made up of 13 amino acids. V lost 5 bases and J lost 7; bases outside the gene matches: 7. Germline CDR1 SEHNR, CDR2 FQNEAQ (reference sequence). The CDR3 loop reads CASSVGRGPEQYF. The CDR3 nucleotides read TGTGCCAGCAGCGTCGGGAGGGGTCCTGAGCAGTACTTC.

V and J are TRBV7-2 and TRBJ2-3; D is undetermined. This CDR3 contains 14 residues. Germline V gene data show CDR1 as SGHTA and CDR2 as FQGNSA. V lost 0 bases, J lost 4 bases, and 8 bases lay in between. The DNA of the CDR3 is TGTGCCAGCAGCTTAGCGGACGTTGCAGATACGCAGTATTTT. It specifies CASSLADVADTQYF.